Sequencing of this T cell receptor beta chain was carried out in a study of blood T cell repertoires in COVID-19. The overall study: Samples taken during acute and convalescent COVID-19 were collected in the United States, Italy and Spain.

Trimming stripped 4 bases from V and 7 bases from J, with 17 bases between. Germline CDR1 KGHSH, CDR2 LQKENI. The CDR3 is 15 amino acids. As originally analysed: By means of reference gene primer amplification, nucleated cell counts were estimated. Assay: immunoSEQ multiplex PCR; the TCRdb copy retains only in-frame clones and omits some. V and J calls and clone size are copied from that table; D and trimming were computed from the DNA. Seen here are some 270,000 clones, about 89% observed once, and the top ten hold around 1.7%. The sequenced sample was peripheral blood. The V gene is TRBV18, the J gene TRBJ2-1; TRBD1 is a possible D gene (5 bases). The receptor was derived from an older woman who had recovered from COVID-19. The CDR3 protein is CASSLYSQGRNEQFF. The DNA of the CDR3 is TGTGCCAGCTCACTTTACTCCCAGGGTCGGAATGAGCAGTTCTTC. The full variable domain, in which reference TRBV18 and TRBJ2-1 provide the parts outside the CDR3, is NAGVMQNPRHLVRRRGQEARLRCSPMKGHSHVYWYRQLPEEGLKFMVYLQKENIIDESGMPKERFSAEFPKEGPSILRIQQVVRGDSAAYFCASSLYSQGRNEQFFGPGTRLTVL.